Presented here are 32 T cell receptor beta chains from one specimen sequenced in a study of breast tumors, draining lymph nodes, adjacent tissues. Via MiXCR, TCRdb re-called the multiplex PCR reads, giving one row per CDR3 protein. The profile shows around 230,000 distinct CDR3 sequences, about 30% of them singletons. Samples came from axillary lymph nodes draining the breast cancer. The sequencing sample was made of axillary lymph node tissue. The origin of the receptors is a female donor with breast cancer. Some clones in this sample may be carry-over from other donors' samples.

The J gene is TRBJ2-3, the V gene TRBV9, with unresolved D. V lost 0 bases and J lost 6, with 5 bases in between. The CDR3 extends over 12 amino acids. CDR1 and CDR2 (germline): SGDLS, YYNGEE. CDR3 DNA: TGTGCCAGCAGCGTAGCTACGGATACGCAGTATTTT. Protein product: CASSVATDTQYF.

CDR3 sequence reads: CATRSPNTGELFF. The DNA of the CDR3 is TGTGCCACCAGATCACCGAACACCGGGGAGCTGTTTTTT. The chain employs TRBV24-1 and TRBJ2-2; D uncertain. With 7 bases removed from V and 0 bases from J, the gap between germline ends came to 5 bases. CDR3 length equals 13 residues. CDR1 is KGHDR, CDR2 SFDVKD, per germline.

This clonotype was counted at least ten times. The chain joins TRBV7-9 to TRBJ2-7; D tentatively reads TRBD1 or TRBD2 (5 bases each). The CDR3 has 16 residues. The V and J ends lost 1 base and 2 bases respectively, with 15 bases between them. Germline CDR1 reads SEHNR; CDR2 reads FQNEAQ (reference sequence). The CDR3 DNA sequence: TGTGCCAGCAGCTTAGACCCCGGGACGGTACCCTACGAGCAGTACTTC. Translated: CASSLDPGTVPYEQYF. Based on the CDR3 plus reference TRBV7-9 and TRBJ2-7, the full variable domain is DTGVSQNPRHKITKRGQNVTFRCDPISEHNRLYWYRQTLGQGPEFLTYFQNEAQLEKSRLLSDRFSAERPKGSFSTLEIQRTEQGDSAMYLCASSLDPGTVPYEQYFGPGTRLTVT.

The rearrangement links TRBV27 to TRBJ2-2; D gene ambiguous. V dropped 4 bases and J dropped 7 bases, with 19 bases sitting between them. Germline loops: CDR1 MNHEY, CDR2 SMNVEV (reference sequence). This CDR3 spans 16 amino acids. The CDR3 loop is CASSSPVPLRLGELFF. The CDR3 DNA is TGTGCCAGCAGTTCCCCAGTTCCTCTTCGCCTCGGGGAGCTGTTTTTT.

Concerning this clonotype: This could be a read error, since a much larger clone is one nucleotide away. This chain joins TRBV11-2 and TRBJ2-1, with a weak D call TRBD2 (6 bases). Deletions cut 3 bases from V and 8 bases from J, with 17 bases between. CDR3 size: 15 residues. Per the germline V gene, CDR1 is SGHAT and CDR2 is FQNNGV. The chain's CDR3 is CASSFVPSARYEQFF. DNA for the CDR3: TGTGCCAGCAGCTTTGTCCCTAGCGCGAGGTATGAGCAGTTCTTC.

Comments on this clonotype: With a much larger clone just one base away, this may be a read error. The chain links TRBV20-1 to TRBJ2-2; a possible D gene is TRBD2 (6 bases). This CDR3 region has 13 residues. Germline-derived CDR1 and CDR2 are DFQATT and SNEGSKA (reference sequence). This CDR3 reads CSARSTWGGALFF. The CDR3 nucleotides read TGCAGTGCTAGATCCACTTGGGGCGGGGCGCTGTTTTTT.

The V and J genes are TRBV24-1 and TRBJ2-5; TRBD2 matches at 7 bases. Germline assignment: CDR1 KGHDR and CDR2 SFDVKD. The CDR3 contains 17 residues. V was clipped by 5 bases and J by 3 bases; unmatched bases: 14. In DNA form, the CDR3 reads TGTGCCACCAGTGCTACGCCCGGGACTGCGGGAGAAGAGACCCAGTACTTC. Translated, it gives CATSATPGTAGEETQYF.

This clonotype has a handful of counts. A much larger clonotype is one base distant, so this may be a read error. The chain recombines TRBV5-5 with TRBJ2-7; perhaps D is TRBD1 or TRBD2 (5 bases each). V lost 4 bases, J lost 3 bases, and 14 bases lay in between. The V gene's germline CDR1 is SGHKS and CDR2 YYEKEE (reference sequence). The CDR3 has 14 residues. The CDR3: CASSRTGPHYEQYF. CDR3 sequence (DNA): TGTGCCAGCAGCAGAACGGGACCGCACTACGAGCAGTACTTC.

This clonotype occurred a few times. V is TRBV18 and J is TRBJ2-3; possible D gene TRBD1, 6 bases. V lost 3 bases to trimming and J lost 4 bases, with 11 bases between them. The germline gives CDR1 KGHSH, CDR2 LQKENI. This CDR3 is built from 14 residues. CDR3 residues: CASSPLTGADTQYF. The DNA of the CDR3 is TGTGCCAGCTCACCGCTGACAGGAGCAGATACGCAGTATTTT. The full variable domain, rest sourced from reference TRBV18 and TRBJ2-3, is NAGVMQNPRHLVRRRGQEARLRCSPMKGHSHVYWYRQLPEEGLKFMVYLQKENIIDESGMPKERFSAEFPKEGPSILRIQQVVRGDSAAYFCASSPLTGADTQYFGPGTRLTVL.

The rearrangement links TRBV20-1 to TRBJ2-3; 13 positions match TRBD2. Germline loops: CDR1 DFQATT, CDR2 SNEGSKA (reference sequence). With V trimmed by 6 bases and J by 4 bases, 1 base remained unmatched. CDR3 length: 13 amino acids. The CDR3 DNA reads TGCAGTGCGGGACTAGCGGGACCAGATACGCAGTATTTT. Translation gives CSAGLAGPDTQYF.

This chain uses TRBV7-3 with TRBJ2-5, with D tentatively TRBD1 or TRBD2 (5 bases each). Between the trimmed V and J ends, which lost 6 bases and 9 bases, there was a span of 11 bases. The CDR3 contains 11 residues. Germline CDR1 and CDR2: SGHTA and FQGTGA. The CDR3 DNA reads TGTGCCAGCAGTGCCGGGACGGCCCAGTACTTC. This gives the protein CASSAGTAQYF.

This clonotype was counted at least ten times. The CDR3 region has the DNA TGTGCCAGCAGTGGGCTGGAGGAAAACATTCAGTACTTC. Amino acid sequence: CASSGLEENIQYF. J is TRBJ2-4 and V is TRBV25-1; D may be TRBD2 (5 bases). The CDR3 covers 13 residues. Deletions cut 4 bases from V and 5 bases from J, with 9 bases between. Germline assignment: CDR1 MGHDK and CDR2 SYGVNS. The full variable domain, with the rest looked up from reference TRBV25-1 and TRBJ2-4, is EADIYQTPRYLVIGTGKKITLECSQTMGHDKMYWYQQDPGMELHLIHYSYGVNSTEKGDLSSESTVSRIRTEHFPLTLESARPSHTSQYLCASSGLEENIQYFGAGTRLSVL.

The chain joins TRBV15 to TRBJ2-7; D is uncertain. The CDR3 sequence is 15 residues long. The germline CDR1 and CDR2 sequences are LNHNV and YYDKDF (reference sequence). Trimming took off 3 bases at V and 7 bases at J, with 19 bases between the two ends. The CDR3 nucleotides are TGTGCCACCAGCAGCCTCCCCCCACCATCTACGGAGCAGTACTTC. Its protein is CATSSLPPPSTEQYF.

This clonotype was recorded many times. The rearrangement uses TRBV7-2 and TRBJ2-7; possible D gene TRBD1, 6 bases. This CDR3 comprises 15 residues. Germline V gene data show CDR1 as SGHTA and CDR2 as FQGNSA. Trimming took 2 bases from V and 3 from J, leaving 14 bases between them. CDR3 nucleotide sequence: TGTGCCAGCAGCTTAAGTCAGGGGCAGTACTACGAGCAGTACTTC. Translation: CASSLSQGQYYEQYF.

This clonotype was observed many times. The chain couples TRBV24-1 to TRBJ2-3; possibly TRBD2 for D (5 bases). V was shortened by 1 base and J by 0 bases, with 13 bases between the two germline ends. This CDR3 is built from 17 residues. The germline gives CDR1 KGHDR, CDR2 SFDVKD. The CDR3, as DNA: TGTGCCACCAGTGATTTAGCACCGGGAACTAGCACAGATACGCAGTATTTT. Residues: CATSDLAPGTSTDTQYF.

The J gene is TRBJ2-3, the V gene TRBV19, with a possible D match to TRBD1 (5 bases). V lost 3 bases and J lost 6, with 16 bases in between. The CDR3 covers 15 residues. CDR1 is LNHDA and CDR2 is SQIVND in the germline V gene (reference sequence). The CDR3: CASSIGQGVWDTQYF. CDR3 bases: TGTGCCAGTAGTATCGGTCAGGGCGTGTGGGATACGCAGTATTTT.

The chain joins TRBV7-6 to TRBJ1-5, with unresolved D. There are 13 residues in the CDR3. Trimming took 4 bases from V and 14 from J, leaving 18 bases between them. Germline CDR1 and CDR2: SGHVS and FNYEAQ. CDR3 residues: CASSSSGEAYEHF. The CDR3 nucleotides are TGTGCCAGCAGCTCTAGCGGAGAAGCTTACGAGCATTTT. The variable domain in full, with the rest retrieved from reference TRBV7-6 and TRBJ1-5, is GAGVSQSPRYKVTKRGQDVALRCDPISGHVSLYWYRQALGQGPEFLTYFNYEAQQDKSGLPNDRFSAERPEGSISTLTIQRTEQRDSAMYRCASSSSGEAYEHFGDGTRLSIL.

Concerning this clonotype: The CDR3 carries no conserved terminal phenylalanine or tryptophan, so it likely arises from a read error. The V call is TRBV7-2, the J call TRBJ2-5; no definite D call. CDR3 length: 14 residues. Germline CDR1 is SGHTA and CDR2 is FQGNSA. The V end was cut by 1 base, the J end by 5 bases, with 11 bases between. Written as DNA, the CDR3 is TGTGCCAGCAGCTTAGGTGGCTTTGGGGAGACCCAGTACTCC. This translates into CASSLGGFGETQYS.

This clonotype occurred many times. The chain carries TRBV4-3 and TRBJ2-3, with TRBD1 matching over 10 bases. The ends lost 3 bases at V and 6 bases at J; junction bases unmatched: 9. This CDR3 has 16 amino acids. Germline assignment: CDR1 LGHNA and CDR2 YSLEER. CDR3 bases: TGCGCCAGCAGCCATGGAGGGACAGGGGACGGGGATACGCAGTATTTT. Translating gives CASSHGGTGDGDTQYF.

This clonotype has at least ten counts. The chain uses TRBV4-1 and TRBJ1-5, with D possibly TRBD1 on 6 matching bases. Germline CDR1 and CDR2: MGHRA and YSYEKL. The CDR3 length is 14 residues. The V end lost 8 bases, the J end lost 6 bases, and 17 bases lay between the germline ends. The CDR3 DNA reads as TGCGCCAGCCTGGACAGCAACAAATTTCAGCCCCAGCATTTT. Protein product: CASLDSNKFQPQHF.

This clonotype appeared many times. V is TRBV12-3 or TRBV12-4 and J is TRBJ1-3; D is ambiguous. Between the trimmed V and J ends, which lost 6 bases and 0 bases, there was a span of 15 bases. The CDR3 loop spans 16 amino acids. In nucleotides, the CDR3 is TGTGCCAGCAGCCCCGCGACGGCTAGCTCTGGAAACACCATATATTTT. Its translation: CASSPATASSGNTIYF.

Turning to this clonotype: Just one base apart from a much larger clone, this may be a read error. The V call is TRBV6-1, the J call TRBJ2-7, with unresolved D. This CDR3 is built from 15 residues. Germline CDR1 and CDR2: MNHNS and SASEGT. Trimming left V 5 bases short and J 2 bases short, with 16 bases between. The chain's CDR3 is CASSQWGTRTYEQYF. The CDR3 coding sequence is TGTGCCAGCAGTCAATGGGGTACGAGAACCTACGAGCAGTACTTC.

The chain combines TRBV29-1 with TRBJ2-5; possible D gene TRBD1, 5 bases. The germline CDR1 and CDR2 sequences are SQVTM and ANQGSEA. This CDR3 spans 12 amino acids. V lost 3 bases and J 1 base, leaving 6 bases between the germline ends. The CDR3 loop is CSVDRVQETQYF. The CDR3 DNA reads TGCAGCGTTGACAGGGTCCAAGAGACCCAGTACTTC. Together with reference TRBV29-1 and TRBJ2-5, the CDR3 gives the full variable domain: SAVISQKPSRDICQRGTSLTIQCQVDSQVTMMFWYRQQPGQSLTLIATANQGSEATYESGFVIDKFPISRPNLTFSTLTVSNMSPEDSSIYLCSVDRVQETQYFGPGTRLLVL.

This clonotype turned up a few times. A junction end diverges from the germline sequence, so it may reflect a read error. The gene calls are TRBV11-1 and TRBJ2-6; D might be TRBD1 (5 bases). Looked up from germline, CDR1 is SGHAT and CDR2 is FQDESV (reference sequence). CDR3 length: 13 amino acids. In DNA, the CDR3 is TGTGCCAGCAGGAGCTCTGGGGCCACCGTCCTGACTTTC. Translation gives CASRSSGATVLTF. Full variable domain (outside the CDR3, taken from reference TRBV11-1 and TRBJ2-6): EAEVAQSPRYKITEKSQAVAFWCDPISGHATLYWYRQILGQGPELLVQFQDESVVDDSQLPKDRFSAERLKGVDSTLKIQPAELGDSAMYLCASRSSGATVLTFGAGSRLTVL.

Remarks on this clonotype: One end of the junction fails to match germline, which may point to a read error. The genes are TRBV6-5 and TRBJ2-7; maybe TRBD1 (6 bases). The CDR3 runs 14 residues. Germline CDR1 and CDR2: MNHEY and SVGAGI. The CDR3 region is CASSSSQGPYGQYF. CDR3 DNA sequence: TGTGCCAGCAGTTCCTCGCAGGGGCCCTACGGGCAGTACTTC.

In regard to this clonotype: Because it lacks the conserved phenylalanine or tryptophan at the end, this CDR3 is likely a read error. The DNA is left out, because the CDR3 cannot be placed on it with certainty; the CDR3 is given as TCRdb lists it. The V and J genes are TRBV7-2 and TRBJ2-1; the table's D gene call, TRBD2, was not cross checked with the DNA. From germline, CDR1 is SGHTA and CDR2 FQGNSA. The CDR3 sequence runs 15 residues, both termini included. The CDR3 is CASTSGTRGYNEQLL.

Comments on this clonotype: The final CDR3 position lacks the conserved phenylalanine or tryptophan, pointing to a likely read error. The rearrangement joins TRBV20-1 to TRBJ2-7; D tentatively fits TRBD1 or TRBD2 (5 bases each). The CDR3 is made up of 15 amino acids. Germline CDR1 reads DFQATT; CDR2 reads SNEGSKA (reference sequence). Trimming removed 3 bases from V and 4 bases from J, with 19 bases in between. CDR3 sequence (DNA): TGCAGTGCTAGCGACGGGACCCCCAATCCGTACGAGCAGTACCTC. Protein sequence: CSASDGTPNPYEQYL.

The rearrangement joins TRBV29-1 to TRBJ2-4, with 8 bases that match TRBD2. Trimming took 3 bases from V and 13 from J; bases not matched to a gene: 2. The CDR3 runs 10 residues. Germline V lookup: CDR1 SQVTM, CDR2 ANQGSEA. In DNA, the CDR3 is TGCAGCGTTGACGGGGGGGAGCAGTACTTC. This encodes CSVDGGEQYF.

This clonotype was observed at least ten times. The chain is built from TRBV6-1 and TRBJ2-2, with TRBD2 as a possible D gene (5 bases). This CDR3 is 13 amino acids long. V lost 6 bases, J lost 7 bases, and 12 bases lay in between. Germline V gives CDR1 MNHNS, CDR2 SASEGT. Written as DNA, the CDR3 is TGTGCCAGCAGCGACATAGCGATCGGGGAGCTGTTTTTT. This encodes CASSDIAIGELFF.

The table lists this clonotype with many counts. The chain combines TRBV6-5 with TRBJ2-3; no firm D call. Deletions cut 0 bases from V and 3 bases from J, with 7 bases between. Looked up from germline, CDR1 is MNHEY and CDR2 is SVGAGI. The CDR3 is made up of 14 amino acids. CDR3: CASSYSAGTDTQYF. The CDR3 DNA reads as TGTGCCAGCAGTTACTCAGCCGGAACAGATACGCAGTATTTT.

This clonotype was recorded at least ten times. CDR3 bases: TGCGCCAGCAGCCGAATGGGGGATGGCTACACCTTC. It yields the protein CASSRMGDGYTF. The rearrangement joins TRBV4-1 to TRBJ1-2; tentative D call: TRBD1 (5 bases). Germline-derived CDR1 and CDR2 are MGHRA and YSYEKL. Trimming stripped 4 bases from V and 6 bases from J, with 9 bases between. This CDR3 has 12 residues.

The CDR3 here is CSARDPVGQGGGNVLTF. DNA for the CDR3: TGCAGTGCTAGGGATCCGGTCGGACAGGGGGGAGGCAACGTCCTGACTTTC. The chain carries TRBV20-1 and TRBJ2-6; 10 bases fit TRBD1. V lost 3 bases and J lost 9; bases outside the gene matches: 14. CDR3 length equals 17 residues. The germline V gene encodes CDR1 DFQATT and CDR2 SNEGSKA (reference sequence).